The 9 T cell receptor beta chains below were found in one sample sequenced in a study of blood T cell repertoires in COVID-19. Profiling relied on immunoSEQ multiplex PCR, and the TCRdb table lists in-frame clones only, not all of them. This sample has some 670,000 clones, with 90% found just once. The sequencing input was peripheral blood. These receptors all stem from a woman in her late teens or twenties with acute or convalescent COVID-19.

This chain uses TRBV19 with TRBJ2-1, with 8 bases identical to TRBD1. CDR1 is LNHDA, CDR2 SQIVND, per germline (reference sequence). The CDR3 length is 13 residues. The junction had 0 bases not matched to a gene; V was cut back by 4 bases and J by 4 bases. In DNA, the CDR3 is TGTGCCAGTAGTAGGGACAGGTACAATGAGCAGTTCTTC. Its translation: CASSRDRYNEQFF. Drawing the rest from reference TRBV19 and TRBJ2-1, the complete variable domain is DGGITQSPKYLFRKEGQNVTLSCEQNLNHDAMYWYRQDPGQGLRLIYYSQIVNDFQKGDIAEGYSVSREKKESFPLTVTSAQKNPTAFYLCASSRDRYNEQFFGPGTRLTVL.

J is TRBJ1-3 and V is TRBV27; D not resolved. V lost 6 bases and J lost 0, with 12 bases in between. The CDR3 sequence is 15 residues long. Looked up from germline, CDR1 is MNHEY and CDR2 is SMNVEV (reference sequence). In nucleotides, the CDR3 is TGTGCCAGCAGCGAGGCACCCAACTCTGGAAACACCATATATTTT. Translated: CASSEAPNSGNTIYF.

The chain carries TRBV6-5 and TRBJ1-1, with TRBD1 matching over 7 bases. Germline lookup yields CDR1 MNHEY and CDR2 SVGAGI. The CDR3 is 13 amino acids. After removal of 6 bases from V and 3 bases from J, the junction contained 4 bases not matched to a gene. Here the CDR3 reads CASRDRVHTEAFF. The CDR3 DNA reads as TGTGCCAGCAGAGACAGGGTCCACACTGAAGCTTTCTTT.

This clone was detected ten times or more. The J gene is TRBJ1-1, the V gene TRBV5-4; TRBD1 is a possible D gene (6 bases). V was cut by 1 base and J by 0 bases, with 13 bases left in between. This CDR3 comprises 16 residues. Looked up from germline, CDR1 is SGHNT and CDR2 is YYREEE (reference sequence). CDR3 in amino acids: CASSLSPDSLNTEAFF. In DNA form, the CDR3 reads TGTGCCAGCAGCTTGTCCCCGGACAGCCTGAACACTGAAGCTTTCTTT. The full variable domain, its missing parts supplied by reference TRBV5-4 and TRBJ1-1, is ETGVTQSPTHLIKTRGQQVTLRCSSQSGHNTVSWYQQALGQGPQFIFQYYREEENGRGNFPPRFSGLQFPNYSSELNVNALELDDSALYLCASSLSPDSLNTEAFFGQGTRLTVV.

The chain carries TRBV11-2 and TRBJ1-1; tentative D call: TRBD1 (5 bases). V lost 5 bases and J 8 bases, leaving 18 bases between the germline ends. CDR1 SGHAT and CDR2 FQNNGV come from the germline V gene. This CDR3 comprises 14 residues. CDR3 coding DNA: TGTGCCAGCAGCCCCTACAAGGACACGGAAGAAGCTTTCTTT. Translating it yields CASSPYKDTEEAFF.

The chain recombines TRBV4-1 with TRBJ1-1, with D maybe TRBD1 (6 bases). V was clipped by 2 bases and J by 5 bases, with 15 bases between them. CDR1 and CDR2 (germline): MGHRA, YSYEKL. The length of the CDR3 is 15 residues. CDR3 DNA sequence: TGCGCCAGCAGCCAAAGGTACACAGGGAGTACTGAAGCTTTCTTT. Translation: CASSQRYTGSTEAFF.

This chain uses TRBV3-1 (or the pseudogene TRBV3-2) with TRBJ2-2, with 7 bases lining up with TRBD2. J gave up 2 bases and V 3 bases, and 6 bases lay outside the gene matches. Germline V gene data show CDR1 as LGHDT and CDR2 as YNNKEL (reference sequence). The CDR3 spans 16 residues. This CDR3 reads CASSQWGGSNTGELFF. The CDR3 DNA is TGTGCCAGCAGCCAGTGGGGAGGGAGTAACACCGGGGAGCTGTTTTTT.

The CDR3, as DNA: TGTGCCAGCAGCTCCGGACAGGGGGCAAGGATTATGTATGGCTACACCTTC. Protein: CASSSGQGARIMYGYTF. The V call is TRBV7-9, the J call TRBJ1-2; 11 nucleotides match TRBD1. This CDR3 spans 17 amino acids. J gave up 5 bases and V 4 bases, and 12 bases lay outside the gene matches. The V gene's germline CDR1 is SEHNR and CDR2 FQNEAQ (reference sequence).

This chain connects TRBV6-5 to TRBJ1-1, with 7 bases that match TRBD1. The CDR3 contains 13 residues. The V and J ends lost 7 bases and 5 bases, in that order; junction bases with no gene match: 7. Germline CDR1 is MNHEY and CDR2 is SVGAGI. The CDR3 spells CASITGAGTEAFF. The CDR3 DNA reads TGTGCCAGCATCACAGGGGCCGGAACTGAAGCTTTCTTT.